The clone carrying this T cell receptor (beta chain) was found many times. Antigen: not known. The source of the sample is a study of CD8+ T cells in alopecia areata. Whole-study results and caveats: Greater clonality was observed in lesional scalp samples, especially alopecia totalis/universalis, versus normal scalp.

Treatment here: oral pan-JAK inhibitor, 5-10 mg twice daily. Extracted from the samples, RNA was reverse transcribed into cDNA to serve as the sequencing template. The table came from immunoSEQ multiplex PCR; TCRdb's copy has only in-frame clones and leaves some out. Among about 180,000 clones listed, approximately 51% were seen once. Germline V gives CDR1 SEHNR, CDR2 FQNEAQ (reference sequence). Trimming removed 5 bases from V and 4 bases from J; junction bases left unmatched: 11. The CDR3 has 16 residues. The V call is TRBV7-9, the J call TRBJ2-7; TRBD1 agrees at 10 bases. This specimen consisted of CD8+ T cells sorted from blood, obtained around week 53, from a patient treated with tofacitinib. The TCR sequence derives from a human donor with alopecia areata. CDR3 in DNA: TGTGCCAGCAGCCAAGAGGGGACAGGGGAAGGGTACGAGCAGTACTTC. Translated, it gives CASSQEGTGEGYEQYF.